Below, one T cell receptor (beta chain) is given with its context. Amplification used 60 Vbeta primers and 13 Jbeta primers. Here immunoSEQ multiplex PCR was the method, and the copy in TCRdb shows in-frame clones only, minus some. The data contain 200,000 or so clones, about 89% of them singletons. This entry belongs to a study of cytomegalovirus exposure and HLA in healthy donors. CDR1 MGHRA and CDR2 YSYEKL come from the germline V gene. Trimming pared 4 bases from V and 4 bases from J, leaving 23 bases between. The CDR3 has 18 residues. The chain couples TRBV4-1 to TRBJ2-1, with a tentative D call TRBD2 (7 bases). The source of this sequence is a man aged 25 to 40 in good health and CMV-seronegative. Sequenced sample: PBMCs. CDR3 DNA: TGCGCCAGCAGCCCCGGAGGGGGGAGGGGGAGGGAATACAATGAGCAGTTCTTC. Translated: CASSPGGGRGREYNEQFF.